The clone carrying this TCR beta chain was seen a handful of times. The target antigen is unknown. This entry is derived from a study of T cell repertoires in cytomegalovirus infection. Study-wide background: CMV infection together with matching HLA type was indicated by public TCR beta signatures.

One entry per CDR3 protein results from TCRdb running MiXCR on the reads. The data hold roughly 700,000 distinct CDR3 sequences, with around a third observed a single time. V shed 4 bases, J shed 2 bases, and the junction held 3 bases outside the gene matches. The CDR3 has 14 residues. General study findings and limits: Clonotypes of TCR beta that were HLA-C-restricted and CMV-specific dominated the ex vivo response. CMV carriers having the relevant HLA were flagged by cumulative public TCR beta family frequency.

This specimen was cultured PBMCs, taken from culture after CMV antigen stimulation. This receptor was obtained from a human donor in good health (CMV status not recorded). Some clones in this sample may be carry-over from other donors' samples. The V gene is TRBV12-3 or TRBV12-4, the J gene TRBJ2-3, with 7 bases that match TRBD1. CDR3 loop: CASSSTGTTDTQYF. The CDR3, as DNA: TGTGCCAGCAGTTCGACAGGGACCACAGATACGCAGTATTTT.